The TCR beta chain described here comes from a study of Ad26.COV2.S vaccination and SARS-CoV-2 variants. General study findings and limits: Those who received vaccine or placebo ended up with similar non-spike TCR breadth.

Profiling relied on immunoSEQ multiplex PCR, and the TCRdb table lists in-frame clones only, not all of them. The repertoire holds some 400,000 clones, with approximately 90% as singletons. The CDR3 contains 13 residues. Germline trimming cut 1 base from V and 6 bases from J; bases unmatched to any gene: 3. Germline V gene data show CDR1 as SGHDN and CDR2 as FVKESK. About this clone: No antigen is known for it.

Treatment defined: about 20 received Ad26.COV2.S at low or high dose, single or two shots; roughly five received placebo; per-sample allocation not given. On day 63 after the first injection, vaccine and placebo recipients gave samples. The sequenced sample was peripheral blood, obtained in a trial of Ad26.COV2.S vaccine versus placebo. J is TRBJ2-7 and V is TRBV14; 7 positions match TRBD2. The TCR was taken from a person aged 18-65 years who received the Ad26.COV2.S COVID-19 vaccine or a placebo. CDR3 amino acids: CASSQVPSGEQYF. In nucleotides, the CDR3 is TGTGCCAGCAGCCAAGTCCCTAGCGGCGAGCAGTACTTC.